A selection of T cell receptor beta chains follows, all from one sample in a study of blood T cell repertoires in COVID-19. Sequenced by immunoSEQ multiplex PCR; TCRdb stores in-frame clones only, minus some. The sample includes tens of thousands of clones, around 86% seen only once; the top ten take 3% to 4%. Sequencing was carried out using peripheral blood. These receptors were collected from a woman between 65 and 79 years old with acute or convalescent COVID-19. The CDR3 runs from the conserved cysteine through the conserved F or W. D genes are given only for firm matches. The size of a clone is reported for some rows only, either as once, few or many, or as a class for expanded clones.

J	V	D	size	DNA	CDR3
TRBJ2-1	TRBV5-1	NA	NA	TGCGCCAGCGCGCAGGGTGGAAACAATGAGCAGTTCTTC	CASAQGGNNEQFF
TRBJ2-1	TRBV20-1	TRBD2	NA	TGCAGTGCTAGTAGCGGGAGCTCCTACAATGAGCAGTTCTTC	CSASSGSSYNEQFF
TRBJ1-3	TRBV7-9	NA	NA	TGTGCCAGCAGGCTAGACCCCGTCTCTGGAAACACCATATATTTT	CASRLDPVSGNTIYF
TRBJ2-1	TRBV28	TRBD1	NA	TGTGCCACACGGACAGGGGTCCTCAATGAGCAGTTCTTC	CATRTGVLNEQFF
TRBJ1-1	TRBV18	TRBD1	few	TGTGCCAGCTCACCACCGGCGGGACAGGGGACTGAAGCTTTCTTT	CASSPPAGQGTEAFF
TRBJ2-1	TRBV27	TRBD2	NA	TGTGCCAGCAGTCCCGATCAACCGGGACTAGCGGGAGGAGGCAATGAGCAGTTCTTC	CASSPDQPGLAGGGNEQFF
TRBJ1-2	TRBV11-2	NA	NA	TGTGCCAGCAGCTTAGTTCCAGGGCCAGGCGATGGCTACACCTTC	CASSLVPGPGDGYTF
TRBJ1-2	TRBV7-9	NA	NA	TGTGCCAGCAGCTTATCCGGGACAAGGGGCGTGGAGGGCTACACCTTC	CASSLSGTRGVEGYTF
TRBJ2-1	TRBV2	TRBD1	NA	TGTGCCAGCAGCTCATTTTCCGGGACAGGGGTCAATGAGCAGTTCTTC	CASSSFSGTGVNEQFF
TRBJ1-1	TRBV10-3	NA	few	TGTGCCATCAGTGGGCAGGGTCCTGAAGCTTTCTTT	CAISGQGPEAFF